These 22 T cell receptor beta chains share one sample of origin, sequenced in a study of blood T cell repertoires in COVID-19. The method was immunoSEQ multiplex PCR; TCRdb's version includes in-frame clones alone and lacks a portion of them. The sample records more than 100,000 clones, around four fifths being singletons. Material for sequencing was PBMCs or T cells enriched from blood (not recorded which). These TCRs come from a middle-aged man with acute COVID-19.

This clone was observed a single time. This sample includes further DNA sequences coding for the same CDR3. This chain links TRBV27 with TRBJ2-7; D possibly corresponds to TRBD2 (5 bases). Per germline, CDR1 MNHEY and CDR2 SMNVEV (reference sequence). Trimming took 2 bases from V and 0 from J, leaving 5 bases between them. CDR3 size: 13 residues. The CDR3 loop is CASSLDYSYEQYF. The CDR3 coding sequence is TGTGCCAGCAGTTTAGACTACTCCTACGAGCAGTACTTC.

This clone was seen just once. This rearrangement joins TRBV3-1 (or the pseudogene TRBV3-2) to TRBJ2-3; 12 nucleotides match TRBD1. V was pared by 4 bases and J by 3 bases, with 5 bases of the junction left unmatched. The germline CDR1 and CDR2 sequences are LGHDT and YNNKEL (reference sequence). The CDR3 runs to 16 residues. This CDR3 is CASSLGQGAWTDTQYF. The CDR3 bases are TGTGCCAGCAGCCTGGGACAGGGGGCGTGGACAGATACGCAGTATTTT.

The chain links TRBV5-5 to TRBJ2-7, with TRBD2 matching over 10 bases. The CDR3 has 18 amino acids. Trimming cost V 3 bases and J 0 bases; bases outside gene matches: 12. Germline loops: CDR1 SGHKS, CDR2 YYEKEE (reference sequence). Written as DNA, the CDR3 is TGTGCCAGCAGCTCGGGACTAGCGAGTTTTATTGGCTCCTACGAGCAGTACTTC. Its protein product is CASSSGLASFIGSYEQYF.

V usage is TRBV27 and J usage is TRBJ1-1; the D gene is possibly TRBD1 (6 bases). Trimming removed 4 bases at V and 4 bases at J, with 13 bases between. The CDR3 has 14 residues. Germline V gene lookup returns CDR1 MNHEY and CDR2 SMNVEV (reference sequence). The CDR3 coding sequence is TGTGCCAGCAGTTCCGACAGGTTGAGCACTGAAGCTTTCTTT. Its protein product is CASSSDRLSTEAFF.

This chain links TRBV5-4 with TRBJ2-2, with 7 positions matching TRBD1. Germline lookup yields CDR1 SGHNT and CDR2 YYREEE (reference sequence). There are 15 residues in the CDR3. The V segment lost 4 bases and the J segment 3 bases; nucleotides outside the gene matches: 6. Written as DNA, the CDR3 is TGTGCCAGCAGCCCCGGGACAGTCTACACCGGGGAGCTGTTTTTT. This sequence encodes CASSPGTVYTGELFF.

A remark on this clone: The sample holds other DNA sequences that translate to the same CDR3. The chain carries TRBV7-9 and TRBJ1-5, with TRBD1 matching 7 bases. This CDR3 region has 14 residues. In germline, CDR1 is SEHNR, CDR2 FQNEAQ (reference sequence). V dropped 1 base and J dropped 7; count of bases not matched to a gene: 4. CDR3 sequence reads: CASSLGQGGQPQHF. The CDR3 DNA follows: TGTGCCAGCAGCTTAGGCCAGGGGGGCCAGCCCCAGCATTTT.

This clone was seen repeatedly, ten times or more. The V gene is TRBV2, the J gene TRBJ1-6; the D is unclear. Germline loops: CDR1 SNHLY, CDR2 FYNNEI. The CDR3 consists of 13 residues. V was trimmed by 8 bases and J by 10 bases, leaving 15 bases between them. The CDR3 region is CASRGEGRSPLHF. DNA for the CDR3: TGTGCCAGCCGCGGAGAGGGAAGGTCACCCCTCCACTTT.

The table lists this clone with a count of one. The chain links TRBV24-1 to TRBJ2-4; D gene ambiguous. The V end lost 1 base, the J end lost 0 bases, and 15 bases lay between the germline ends. The CDR3 runs to 18 residues. Germline values: CDR1 KGHDR, CDR2 SFDVKD. In DNA, the CDR3 is TGTGCCACCAGTGATTTAGCCCCCTGTTGGTTAGCCAAAAACATTCAGTACTTC. Protein sequence: CATSDLAPCWLAKNIQYF.

The chain is built from TRBV25-1 and TRBJ1-2, with a tentative D call TRBD1 (5 bases). This CDR3 region has 15 residues. Germline-derived CDR1 and CDR2 are MGHDK and SYGVNS. The ends were cut back, 6 bases at V and 0 bases at J, with 14 bases in the middle. CDR3 region: CASSSLGQANYGYTF. The CDR3 DNA reads as TGTGCCAGCAGCTCCCTGGGGCAGGCTAACTATGGCTACACCTTC.

This clone was picked up one time. The V and J genes are TRBV5-4 and TRBJ2-5, with a weak D call TRBD2 (6 bases). Per germline, CDR1 SGHNT and CDR2 YYREEE (reference sequence). The CDR3 is 14 residues long. The V and J ends lost 1 base and 4 bases respectively, with 11 bases between them. Here the CDR3 reads CASSLMREGETQYF. The CDR3 DNA reads as TGTGCCAGCAGCTTGATGCGGGAAGGAGAGACCCAGTACTTC.

As concerns this clone: One end of the junction varies from germline; a read error may be responsible. V usage is TRBV6-5 and J usage is TRBJ2-3, with D possibly matching TRBD2 (7 bases). Germline-derived CDR1 and CDR2 are MNHEY and SVGAGI. This CDR3 is 14 amino acids long. The DNA for the CDR3 is TGTGTCAGCAAAGTTAACAGGGAGGGAGATACGCAGTATTTT. It encodes CVSKVNREGDTQYF.

This clone turned up a few times. V and J are TRBV2 and TRBJ1-2; no definite D call. Germline loops: CDR1 SNHLY, CDR2 FYNNEI. The CDR3 runs 13 residues. Trimming pared 11 bases from V and 1 base from J, leaving 14 bases between. The CDR3 DNA is TGTGCCGGAGGAGTAGGGATTAACTATGGCTACACCTTC. This translates into CAGGVGINYGYTF.

The chain joins TRBV6-5 to TRBJ2-7; 7 bases map to TRBD1. Germline lookup yields CDR1 MNHEY and CDR2 SVGAGI. The CDR3 extends over 13 amino acids. Losses at the gene ends were 6 bases for V and 0 bases for J; bases not matched to a gene: 2. The CDR3, as DNA: TGTGCCAGCAGAAGGGACAGCTCCTACGAGCAGTACTTC. This codes for CASRRDSSYEQYF.

This rearrangement joins TRBV18 to TRBJ2-2; the D gene is possibly TRBD1 (6 bases). The CDR3 length is 16 residues. Trimming shortened V by 4 bases and J by 0 bases, and 12 bases separated the two germline ends. Germline V gene lookup returns CDR1 KGHSH and CDR2 LQKENI. The CDR3 DNA follows: TGTGCCAGCTCACAGGGTGCAGGGGCGAACACCGGGGAGCTGTTTTTT. Its protein is CASSQGAGANTGELFF. The full variable domain, rest sourced from reference TRBV18 and TRBJ2-2, is NAGVMQNPRHLVRRRGQEARLRCSPMKGHSHVYWYRQLPEEGLKFMVYLQKENIIDESGMPKERFSAEFPKEGPSILRIQQVVRGDSAAYFCASSQGAGANTGELFFGEGSRLTVL.

The V call is TRBV27, the J call TRBJ1-1, with 7 bases lining up with TRBD1. J was trimmed by 5 bases and V by 4 bases; bases with no gene match: 4. The CDR3 is 13 residues long. Germline CDR1 and CDR2: MNHEY and SMNVEV (reference sequence). In DNA form, the CDR3 reads TGTGCCAGCAGTTCCTACAGGGGAACTGAAGCTTTCTTT. Residues: CASSSYRGTEAFF.

The chain couples TRBV18 to TRBJ2-2; TRBD1 might be the D (5 bases). The CDR3 covers 15 residues. Germline V gene data show CDR1 as KGHSH and CDR2 as LQKENI. V lost 0 bases, J lost 10 bases, and 15 bases lay in between. The CDR3 sequence is CASSPPQGVREELFF. The CDR3 DNA reads as TGTGCCAGCTCACCACCGCAGGGCGTCAGGGAGGAGCTGTTTTTT.

This chain links TRBV20-1 with TRBJ2-7; D may be TRBD1 (5 bases). CDR1 is DFQATT, CDR2 SNEGSKA, per germline (reference sequence). CDR3 length: 11 amino acids. CDR3 in amino acids: CVKGDSYEQYF. The CDR3 coding sequence is TGCGTCAAAGGGGACTCCTACGAGCAGTACTTC.

CDR3 in DNA: TGTGCCAGTAGTAGGGCGACTAGGGGCACCGGGGAGCTGTTTTTT. It yields the protein CASSRATRGTGELFF. This chain joins TRBV19 and TRBJ2-2, with D possibly TRBD2 on 6 matching bases. Germline lookup yields CDR1 LNHDA and CDR2 SQIVND (reference sequence). V shed 4 bases and J shed 4 bases, with 13 bases lying between them. The CDR3 runs 15 residues.

The chain links TRBV3-1 (or the pseudogene TRBV3-2) to TRBJ2-2; 11 bases are shared with TRBD2. This CDR3 region has 17 residues. After removal of 1 base from V and 5 bases from J, the junction contained 6 bases not matched to a gene. Germline V gene lookup returns CDR1 LGHDT and CDR2 YNNKEL (reference sequence). CDR3 loop: CASSQVSGGARTGELFF. The CDR3 nucleotides are TGTGCCAGCAGCCAAGTTAGCGGGGGGGCCCGGACCGGGGAGCTGTTTTTT.

This chain connects TRBV10-3 to TRBJ2-2, with D perhaps TRBD2 (5 bases). CDR3 length equals 15 residues. Per the germline V gene, CDR1 is ENHRY and CDR2 is SYGVKD. The V end was cut by 2 bases, the J end by 6 bases, with 13 bases between. The CDR3 DNA reads as TGTGCCATCAGTGAGCCCGGACTTGTTCCCGGGGAGCTGTTTTTT. As protein: CAISEPGLVPGELFF.

The chain links TRBV3-1 (or the pseudogene TRBV3-2) to TRBJ2-7; TRBD2 is a possible D gene (5 bases). Between the trimmed V and J ends, which lost 4 bases and 0 bases, there was a span of 13 bases. There are 15 residues in the CDR3. CDR1 and CDR2 from the germline V gene are LGHDT and YNNKEL (reference sequence). This CDR3 is CASSPWAGSSYEQYF. CDR3 DNA sequence: TGTGCCAGCAGCCCTTGGGCGGGTTCCTCCTACGAGCAGTACTTC.

V and J are TRBV27 and TRBJ2-7; 9 bases match TRBD1. The CDR3 runs 15 residues. J lost 2 bases, V lost 4 bases, and 6 bases had no gene match. Germline values: CDR1 MNHEY, CDR2 SMNVEV (reference sequence). The CDR3 is CASSYRQGETYEQYF. CDR3 nucleotides: TGTGCCAGCAGTTATAGACAGGGGGAGACCTACGAGCAGTACTTC.